The 29 T cell receptor beta chains below were found in one sample sequenced in a study of patients and donors after allogeneic stem cell transplantation. TCRdb reprocessed the RT-PCR reads with MiXCR, giving one entry per CDR3 protein. Here the sample spans about 200,000 distinct CDR3 sequences, roughly 38% being singletons. The sample comprised blood, either unsorted or a sorted T cell fraction (not recorded which). The receptor set was obtained from a human donor who was either an allogeneic HSCT recipient or a stem cell or donor lymphocyte infusion donor (not recorded which). It is not recorded whose cells these are; they may come from a transplant donor.

This clonotype was observed a handful of times. The chain carries TRBV9 and TRBJ1-1, with D maybe TRBD1 (5 bases). The CDR3 runs to 15 residues. CDR1 and CDR2 (germline): SGDLS, YYNGEE. V gave up 0 bases and J gave up 5 bases, with 14 bases separating them. The CDR3 DNA is TGTGCCAGCAGCGTAGGGGGGTTGGTTGGAACTGAAGCTTTCTTT. As protein: CASSVGGLVGTEAFF.

Many counts were recorded for this clonotype. This chain uses TRBV12-3 or TRBV12-4 with TRBJ1-1; the match to TRBD1 covers 12 bases. CDR3 length equals 13 residues. V lost 3 bases to trimming and J lost 10 bases; unmatched junction nucleotides: 3. CDR3 DNA: TGTGCCAGCAGTTTCGGGACAGGGGGCGTAGCTTTCTTT. As protein: CASSFGTGGVAFF.

This CDR3 reads CASSFGGYNSPLHF. CDR3 bases: TGCGCCAGCAGCTTTGGTGGATATAATTCACCCCTCCACTTT. V is TRBV5-1 and J is TRBJ1-6; unclear D gene. The CDR3 totals 14 residues. V was shortened by 2 bases and J by 4 bases, with 7 bases between the two germline ends. Germline lookup yields CDR1 SGHRS and CDR2 YFSETQ.

The V and J genes are TRBV20-1 and TRBJ2-3; the match to TRBD2 covers 12 bases. J gave up 7 bases and V 7 bases, and 6 bases lay outside the gene matches. Germline values: CDR1 DFQATT, CDR2 SNEGSKA (reference sequence). The length of the CDR3 is 13 residues. In DNA form, the CDR3 reads TGCAGTGAAAGGGGACTAGCGGGTAATACGCAGTATTTT. Its protein product is CSERGLAGNTQYF.

V and J are TRBV4-3 and TRBJ1-2; D might be TRBD1 (6 bases). The CDR3 has 14 amino acids. V was shortened by 0 bases and J by 8 bases, with 13 bases between the two germline ends. Looked up from germline, CDR1 is LGHNA and CDR2 is YSLEER. Here the CDR3 DNA reads TGCGCCAGCAGCCAAGACTACAGGGTTCGGGGCTACACCTTC. Residues: CASSQDYRVRGYTF.

This clonotype was observed a few times. The chain recombines TRBV4-1 with TRBJ1-4, with D possibly TRBD1 on 6 matching bases. The CDR3 is 15 residues long. V was shortened by 4 bases and J by 8 bases, with 17 bases between the two germline ends. Germline CDR1 and CDR2: MGHRA and YSYEKL. The DNA of the CDR3 is TGCGCCAGCAGCCGGAACAGGGCCCTCGGCGAAAAACTGTTTTTT. This encodes CASSRNRALGEKLFF.

This clonotype has a handful of counts. The chain couples TRBV30 to TRBJ2-2; D gene ambiguous. The CDR3 sequence is 11 residues long. Germline values: CDR1 GTSNPN, CDR2 SVGIG (reference sequence). The V end was cut by 1 base, the J end by 7 bases, with 4 bases between. CDR3 nucleotide sequence: TGTGCCTGGAGTGAGGGCGGGGAGCTGTTTTTT. Its protein product is CAWSEGGELFF.

The chain combines TRBV6-5 with TRBJ1-1, with 10 nucleotides matching TRBD1. The V gene's germline CDR1 is MNHEY and CDR2 SVGAGI. This CDR3 is 14 amino acids long. V lost 5 bases, J lost 3 bases, and 3 bases stayed unmatched. This CDR3 is CASSTGQGYTEAFF. In nucleotides, the CDR3 is TGTGCCAGCAGTACGGGACAGGGGTACACTGAAGCTTTCTTT.

The V call is TRBV7-9, the J call TRBJ2-7; 7 nucleotides agree with TRBD1. CDR1 and CDR2 from the germline V gene are SEHNR and FQNEAQ (reference sequence). Trimming at V came to 4 bases and at J to 6 bases, leaving 3 bases not matched to a gene. The CDR3 is 12 amino acids. CDR3 nucleotide sequence: TGTGCCAGCAGCTACAGGGGAGCCGAGCAGTACTTC. Encoded protein: CASSYRGAEQYF.

This clonotype has ten or more counts. The chain uses TRBV20-1 and TRBJ1-5, with a weak D call TRBD1 (6 bases). Germline V CDR1 and CDR2: DFQATT, SNEGSKA (reference sequence). Trimming left V 6 bases short and J 4 bases short, with 10 bases between. CDR3 length equals 12 residues. CDR3 in DNA: TGCAGTGCCGGGGGGCGGAATCAGCCCCAGCATTTT. Protein product: CSAGGRNQPQHF.

The rearrangement joins TRBV29-1 to TRBJ2-3; 9 nucleotides agree with TRBD1. With V trimmed by 2 bases and J by 4 bases, 1 base remained unmatched. This CDR3 has 13 residues. Germline values: CDR1 SQVTM, CDR2 ANQGSEA. CDR3 protein: CSVERQGADTQYF. For the CDR3, the DNA is TGCAGCGTTGAAAGACAGGGGGCAGATACGCAGTATTTT.

The chain uses TRBV5-1 and TRBJ2-6; tentatively, D is TRBD1 (5 bases). CDR1 is SGHRS and CDR2 is YFSETQ in the germline V gene. Trimming removed 2 bases at V and 10 bases at J, with 13 bases between. This CDR3 has 14 amino acids. CDR3 amino acids: CASSFLGQGNVLTF. The DNA of the CDR3 is TGCGCCAGCAGCTTTTTGGGTCAGGGTAACGTCCTGACTTTC.

The chain couples TRBV5-6 to TRBJ1-5; weak D call: TRBD1 (6 bases). V gave up 3 bases and J gave up 3 bases, with 10 bases separating them. Germline CDR1 SGHDT, CDR2 YYEEEE. The CDR3 is 14 residues long. The DNA of the CDR3 is TGTGCCAGCAGCTCTACAGGGTTCAATCAGCCCCAGCATTTT. Translation gives CASSSTGFNQPQHF.

This clonotype came up a few times. This chain connects TRBV7-9 to TRBJ2-3; D is possibly TRBD1 (5 bases). The germline V and J ends were trimmed by 5 bases and 4 bases, with 13 bases remaining between them. Germline loops: CDR1 SEHNR, CDR2 FQNEAQ (reference sequence). The CDR3 runs 14 residues. The chain's CDR3 is CASSPGQGPDTQYF. For the CDR3, the DNA is TGTGCCAGCAGCCCGGGCCAGGGCCCAGATACGCAGTATTTT.

The V and J genes are TRBV27 and TRBJ2-2; weak D call: TRBD1 (5 bases). Germline V gives CDR1 MNHEY, CDR2 SMNVEV (reference sequence). This CDR3 comprises 16 residues. The V end lost 6 bases, the J end lost 1 base, and 15 bases lay between the germline ends. As DNA, the CDR3 is TGTGCCAGCAGCCTCGTGGGGCTTCAGAACACCGGGGAGCTGTTTTTT. Amino acid sequence: CASSLVGLQNTGELFF.

V gene TRBV27 combines with J gene TRBJ1-6, with TRBD1 identical over 7 bases. V lost 6 bases, J lost 9 bases, and 8 bases stayed unmatched. Germline V gene sequence: CDR1 MNHEY, CDR2 SMNVEV (reference sequence). The CDR3 spans 14 residues. CDR3 DNA sequence: TGTGCCAGCAGACCCCCGACAGGGCTTTCACCCCTCCACTTT. It is translated as CASRPPTGLSPLHF.

This clonotype showed up just a few times. The rearrangement uses TRBV2 and TRBJ1-4; the D is unclear. V gave up 3 bases and J gave up 5 bases, with 10 bases separating them. Per the germline V gene, CDR1 is SNHLY and CDR2 is FYNNEI. The CDR3 sequence is 14 residues long. The CDR3 loop reads CASSDVLVNEKLFF. CDR3 nucleotide sequence: TGTGCCAGCAGTGATGTGCTAGTCAATGAAAAACTGTTTTTT.

This clonotype was counted between two and nine times. The chain links TRBV5-1 to TRBJ1-4, with D hard to call. Trimming took 1 base from V and 7 from J, leaving 11 bases between them. The V gene's germline CDR1 is SGHRS and CDR2 YFSETQ. CDR3 length: 14 residues. The CDR3 loop reads CASSLNGGGEKLFF. CDR3 coding DNA: TGCGCCAGCAGCTTGAACGGCGGTGGTGAAAAACTGTTTTTT. The whole variable domain, remainder taken from reference TRBV5-1 and TRBJ1-4, is KAGVTQTPRYLIKTRGQQVTLSCSPISGHRSVSWYQQTPGQGLQFLFEYFSETQRNKGNFPGRFSGRQFSNSRSEMNVSTLELGDSALYLCASSLNGGGEKLFFGSGTQLSVL.

The CDR3: CASSFTGGSYNEQFF. The CDR3 nucleotides are TGTGCCAGCAGCTTTACAGGGGGCTCCTACAATGAGCAGTTCTTC. The chain is built from TRBV11-2 and TRBJ2-1, with 8 bases lining up with TRBD1. The germline CDR1 and CDR2 sequences are SGHAT and FQNNGV. The CDR3 totals 15 residues. Unmatched junction bases numbered 1, after V lost 3 bases and J lost 0 bases. The entire variable domain, with the rest obtained from reference TRBV11-2 and TRBJ2-1, is as follows: EAGVAQSPRYKIIEKRQSVAFWCNPISGHATLYWYQQILGQGPKLLIQFQNNGVVDDSQLPKDRFSAERLKGVDSTLKIQPAKLEDSAVYLCASSFTGGSYNEQFFGPGTRLTVL.

This clonotype has more than one count but fewer than ten. V usage is TRBV5-1 and J usage is TRBJ1-4; no clear D gene. This CDR3 is built from 15 residues. Between the trimmed V and J ends, which lost 4 bases and 5 bases, there was a span of 15 bases. Germline values: CDR1 SGHRS, CDR2 YFSETQ. This CDR3 is CASSPPGRGNEKLFF. For the CDR3, the DNA is TGCGCCAGCAGCCCGCCCGGGCGCGGGAATGAAAAACTGTTTTTT.

This chain uses TRBV9 with TRBJ2-7; D gene ambiguous. V lost 1 base, J lost 7 bases, and 18 bases lay in between. The CDR3 totals 15 residues. Germline CDR1 reads SGDLS; CDR2 reads YYNGEE. CDR3 DNA: TGTGCCAGCAGCGTATATTGGGAACCTGGGGTTGAGCAGTACTTC. Residues: CASSVYWEPGVEQYF.

This chain links TRBV7-2 with TRBJ2-5, with D possibly being TRBD2 (6 bases). In germline, CDR1 is SGHTA, CDR2 FQGNSA. This CDR3 has 13 residues. V was pared by 3 bases and J by 7 bases, with 12 bases between. Here the CDR3 reads CASSFSTGGTQYF. The CDR3 DNA reads TGTGCCAGCAGCTTCTCGACCGGGGGGACCCAGTACTTC. The variable domain in full, completed from reference TRBV7-2 and TRBJ2-5, reads GAGVSQSPSNKVTEKGKDVELRCDPISGHTALYWYRQSLGQGLEFLIYFQGNSAPDKSGLPSDRFSAERTGGSVSTLTIQRTQQEDSAVYLCASSFSTGGTQYFGPGTRLLVL.

Worth noting for this clonotype: This may be a read error, as it is one base from a much larger clone. The chain joins TRBV12-3 or TRBV12-4 to TRBJ1-2; a possible D gene is TRBD1 (5 bases). The V and J ends lost 6 bases and 1 base respectively, with 9 bases between them. The CDR3 is 13 amino acids. CDR3 in amino acids: CASSSQVNYGYTF. The CDR3 DNA is TGTGCCAGCAGCTCACAGGTTAACTATGGCTACACCTTC.

This chain joins TRBV28 and TRBJ1-5; 8 bases align to TRBD1. The CDR3 contains 14 residues. Germline V lookup: CDR1 MDHEN, CDR2 SYDVKM. With 5 bases clipped from V and 7 bases from J, the junction kept 7 bases outside the gene matches. The CDR3 protein is CASSLDRESQPQHF. The CDR3 DNA reads TGTGCCAGCAGTCTGGACAGGGAGAGCCAGCCCCAGCATTTT. The full variable domain, completed using reference TRBV28 and TRBJ1-5, is DVKVTQSSRYLVKRTGEKVFLECVQDMDHENMFWYRQDPGLGLRLIYFSYDVKMKEKGDIPEGYSVSREKKERFSLILESASTNQTSMYLCASSLDRESQPQHFGDGTRLSIL.

A few counts support this clonotype. The rearrangement links TRBV6-1 to TRBJ1-2; 7 positions match TRBD1. The CDR3 contains 15 residues. Germline-derived CDR1 and CDR2 are MNHNS and SASEGT. Germline trimming cut 2 bases from V and 0 bases from J; bases unmatched to any gene: 3. The CDR3 loop is CASSEWTGPNYGYTF. DNA of the CDR3: TGTGCCAGCAGTGAATGGACAGGCCCTAACTATGGCTACACCTTC.

The genes are TRBV20-1 and TRBJ1-2; 9 bases map to TRBD1. The CDR3 spans 12 residues. V lost 7 bases and J lost 3; bases outside the gene matches: 3. Germline CDR1 reads DFQATT; CDR2 reads SNEGSKA (reference sequence). In nucleotides, the CDR3 is TGCAGTGTCAGGACAGGGGACTATGGCTACACCTTC. Residues: CSVRTGDYGYTF.

The chain links TRBV7-2 to TRBJ2-2; possible D gene TRBD2, 7 bases. This CDR3 has 15 residues. V lost 4 bases and J lost 5, with 14 bases in between. Germline-derived CDR1 and CDR2 are SGHTA and FQGNSA. The CDR3 DNA follows: TGTGCCAGCAGCTCACAACAGGGAGGGACCGGGGAGCTGTTTTTT. This gives the protein CASSSQQGGTGELFF.

The chain employs TRBV18 and TRBJ2-3; D perhaps matches TRBD2 (5 bases). The CDR3 runs 17 residues. The V gene's germline CDR1 is KGHSH and CDR2 LQKENI. V was shortened by 4 bases and J by 0 bases, with 17 bases between the two germline ends. The CDR3 loop reads CASSLYEGGDSTDTQYF. The CDR3 DNA reads as TGTGCCAGCTCACTATACGAGGGTGGTGATAGCACAGATACGCAGTATTTT.

The J gene is TRBJ2-4, the V gene TRBV6-5, with D possibly being TRBD1 or TRBD2 (5 bases each). From germline, CDR1 is MNHEY and CDR2 SVGAGI. The ends were cut back, 4 bases at V and 11 bases at J, with 15 bases in the middle. This CDR3 has 13 amino acids. The CDR3 loop is CASSLRRDLVQYF. The CDR3 bases are TGTGCCAGCAGTTTACGCAGGGACCTCGTTCAGTACTTC.